These 26 T cell receptor beta chains originate from one sample sequenced in a study of T cells in Graves' hyperthyroidism and ophthalmopathy. Amplified TCR beta CDR3 regions derived from RNA transcripts. When the TCR CDR3 underwent first-round RT-PCR, the HTBI primer set was used. TCRdb reprocessed the multiplex PCR reads via MiXCR and lists one record per CDR3 protein. The table records approximately 400,000 distinct CDR3 sequences, over 13% of them present only once. Sequenced input: blood. These receptors originate from a man aged 50 or older with Graves' ophthalmopathy.

This clonotype has ten or more counts. This chain connects TRBV2 to TRBJ2-3; no clear D gene. Germline values: CDR1 SNHLY, CDR2 FYNNEI. Between the trimmed V and J ends, which lost 6 bases and 2 bases, there was a span of 18 bases. CDR3 length equals 16 residues. DNA for the CDR3: TGTGCCAGCAGCCCCCTAACCGAGCAGTACACAGATACGCAGTATTTT. This translates into CASSPLTEQYTDTQYF.

The genes are TRBV6-2 or TRBV6-3 and TRBJ2-1, with D perhaps TRBD1 (6 bases). CDR3 length: 14 residues. From germline, CDR1 is MNHEY and CDR2 SVGEGT. V gave up 7 bases and J gave up 5 bases, with 15 bases separating them. CDR3 loop: CASTQDRANNEQFF. DNA of the CDR3: TGTGCCAGCACTCAGGACAGAGCAAACAATGAGCAGTTCTTC.

This clonotype appeared many times. This chain uses TRBV20-1 with TRBJ2-7; D is unresolved. CDR1 is DFQATT, CDR2 SNEGSKA, per germline (reference sequence). The CDR3 totals 11 residues. With 7 bases removed from V and 3 bases from J, the gap between germline ends came to 10 bases. CDR3 loop: CSGAVHYEQYF. In nucleotides, the CDR3 is TGCAGTGGCGCGGTACACTACGAGCAGTACTTC.

This clonotype was seen at least ten times. The chain links TRBV27 to TRBJ2-1; the match to TRBD2 covers 12 bases. CDR3 length: 16 residues. Germline trimming cut 5 bases from V and 2 bases from J; bases unmatched to any gene: 4. CDR1 and CDR2 from the germline V gene are MNHEY and SMNVEV (reference sequence). CDR3 DNA: TGTGCCAGCAGTCCCCGGACTAGCGGGACCTACAATGAGCAGTTCTTC. This gives the protein CASSPRTSGTYNEQFF.

This rearrangement joins TRBV29-1 to TRBJ2-2; D possibly corresponds to TRBD2 (7 bases). Per germline, CDR1 SQVTM and CDR2 ANQGSEA. CDR3 length: 12 residues. Between the trimmed V and J ends, which lost 7 bases and 4 bases, there was a span of 10 bases. The CDR3 loop reads CSGRGATGELFF. CDR3 bases: TGCAGCGGTCGGGGGGCCACCGGGGAGCTGTTTTTT.

This clonotype has at least ten counts. The chain uses TRBV5-1 and TRBJ2-3; TRBD2 matches at 7 bases. Trimming cost V 4 bases and J 4 bases; bases outside gene matches: 9. The CDR3 loop spans 15 amino acids. CDR1 SGHRS and CDR2 YFSETQ come from the germline V gene. CDR3 nucleotides: TGCGCCAGCAGCCGGACTAGGTCCCCCCCAGATACGCAGTATTTT. Its protein is CASSRTRSPPDTQYF. The full variable domain, its missing parts supplied by reference TRBV5-1 and TRBJ2-3, is KAGVTQTPRYLIKTRGQQVTLSCSPISGHRSVSWYQQTPGQGLQFLFEYFSETQRNKGNFPGRFSGRQFSNSRSEMNVSTLELGDSALYLCASSRTRSPPDTQYFGPGTRLTVL.

This clonotype was counted many times. The chain uses TRBV2 and TRBJ2-7; 12 positions match TRBD2. This CDR3 has 17 residues. Germline CDR1 reads SNHLY; CDR2 reads FYNNEI. With 3 bases clipped from V and 2 bases from J, the junction kept 8 bases outside the gene matches. Here the CDR3 DNA reads TGTGCCAGCAGTGACGCGACTAGCGGGAGCGTCCCCTACGAGCAGTACTTC. Protein sequence: CASSDATSGSVPYEQYF. The full variable domain, in which reference TRBV2 and TRBJ2-7 provide the parts outside the CDR3, is EPEVTQTPSHQVTQMGQEVILRCVPISNHLYFYWYRQILGQKVEFLVSFYNNEISEKSEIFDDQFSVERPDGSNFTLKIRSTKLEDSAMYFCASSDATSGSVPYEQYFGPGTRLTVT.

This clonotype has more than one count but fewer than ten. The J gene is TRBJ2-3, the V gene TRBV19, with 8 bases identical to TRBD1. Germline V gives CDR1 LNHDA, CDR2 SQIVND (reference sequence). This CDR3 spans 14 amino acids. Trimming removed 4 bases from V and 6 bases from J; junction bases left unmatched: 6. The CDR3 here is CASSKGQGADTQYF. The CDR3, as DNA: TGTGCCAGTAGTAAAGGACAGGGTGCGGATACGCAGTATTTT.

This clonotype was found many times. The V gene is TRBV12-3 or TRBV12-4, the J gene TRBJ2-7; 11 nucleotides agree with TRBD2. The length of the CDR3 is 15 residues. V shed 6 bases and J 7 bases; nucleotides not matched to a gene: 11. CDR3: CASSSTSGKVREQYF. The CDR3 nucleotides read TGTGCCAGCAGCTCGACTAGCGGGAAGGTCAGAGAGCAGTACTTC.

Remarks on this clonotype: A much more abundant neighbour one base away suggests this may be a read error. V is TRBV24-1 and J is TRBJ2-7; 7 bases fit TRBD2. J lost 6 bases, V lost 4 bases, and 11 bases had no gene match. This CDR3 spans 15 amino acids. In germline, CDR1 is KGHDR, CDR2 SFDVKD. The DNA of the CDR3 is TGTGCCACCAGTGACGGGGGGATCCCTGGGGGCGAGCAGTACTTC. This gives the protein CATSDGGIPGGEQYF.

At least ten counts were recorded for this clonotype. The chain is built from TRBV5-8 and TRBJ2-3, with 9 positions matching TRBD2. CDR1 is SGHTS, CDR2 YDEGEE, per germline. The trim removed 3 bases at V and 2 bases at J, leaving 4 bases unmatched. This CDR3 has 15 residues. CDR3 nucleotide sequence: TGTGCCAGCAGCTCCTCTAGCGGGACCACAGATACGCAGTATTTT. Translated, it gives CASSSSSGTTDTQYF.

This clonotype was seen more than once but under ten times. The chain combines TRBV7-9 with TRBJ2-1; D is unclear. Germline assignment: CDR1 SEHNR and CDR2 FQNEAQ (reference sequence). Trimming removed 5 bases at V and 4 bases at J, with 12 bases between. The CDR3 sequence is 14 residues long. The CDR3 DNA is TGTGCCAGCAGCCCGACCGTAGGTTACAATGAGCAGTTCTTC. The encoded protein is CASSPTVGYNEQFF.

There are a few counts of this clonotype. This chain joins TRBV27 and TRBJ2-7, with no clear D. CDR3 size: 16 residues. Trimming pared 4 bases from V and 4 bases from J, leaving 20 bases between. In germline, CDR1 is MNHEY, CDR2 SMNVEV (reference sequence). CDR3 nucleotide sequence: TGTGCCAGCAGTTACCCCTCTGATGCGAGGTGGTACGAGCAGTACTTC. It yields the protein CASSYPSDARWYEQYF.

The chain recombines TRBV14 with TRBJ2-5; D might be TRBD1 (5 bases). CDR1 is SGHDN, CDR2 FVKESK, per germline. The ends were cut back, 6 bases at V and 13 bases at J, with 15 bases in the middle. The length of the CDR3 is 11 residues. The CDR3 region has the DNA TGTGCCAGCAGTCAGGGTCCTTGGTTGTACTTC. Amino acid sequence: CASSQGPWLYF.

For this clonotype: One junction end does not reproduce the germline sequence, and a read error may be involved. The chain employs TRBV7-9 and TRBJ2-7; TRBD2 matches 8 bases. This CDR3 has 17 residues. Germline V gene data show CDR1 as SEHNR and CDR2 as FQNEAQ (reference sequence). The CDR3 here is CASSLGGVAGVPYEQCF. The CDR3 region has the DNA TGTGCCAGCAGTCTCGGGGGGGTCGCGGGAGTTCCCTACGAGCAGTGCTTC.

This clonotype appeared many times. The chain carries TRBV7-9 and TRBJ2-3; 13 positions agree with TRBD2. V dropped 6 bases and J dropped 0; count of bases not matched to a gene: 12. CDR3 size: 19 residues. Germline lookup yields CDR1 SEHNR and CDR2 FQNEAQ (reference sequence). The CDR3 reads CASSSRTSGSGVSTDTQYF. The CDR3 nucleotides read TGTGCCAGCAGTTCGCGGACTAGCGGGAGTGGGGTTAGCACAGATACGCAGTATTTT.

Remarks on this clonotype: One base away lies a much larger clone, so this may be a sequencing read error. The chain couples TRBV20-1 to TRBJ2-3; 12 positions agree with TRBD2. CDR1 is DFQATT and CDR2 is SNEGSKA in the germline V gene (reference sequence). This CDR3 is 13 amino acids long. Germline trimming cut 6 bases from V and 8 bases from J; bases unmatched to any gene: 6. The CDR3 DNA is TGCAGTGCCCTAGCGGGAGGGGACGGTACGCAGTATTTT. Protein sequence: CSALAGGDGTQYF.

This clonotype was recorded many times. This chain uses TRBV7-9 with TRBJ2-7; maybe TRBD1 (6 bases). The ends were cut back, 5 bases at V and 2 bases at J, with 19 bases in the middle. Per the germline V gene, CDR1 is SEHNR and CDR2 is FQNEAQ (reference sequence). The CDR3 is made up of 16 amino acids. CDR3 loop: CASSPGVARDPYEQYF. The CDR3 region has the DNA TGTGCCAGCAGCCCAGGGGTAGCGAGGGATCCCTACGAGCAGTACTTC. The variable domain in full, with the rest retrieved from reference TRBV7-9 and TRBJ2-7, is DTGVSQNPRHKITKRGQNVTFRCDPISEHNRLYWYRQTLGQGPEFLTYFQNEAQLEKSRLLSDRFSAERPKGSFSTLEIQRTEQGDSAMYLCASSPGVARDPYEQYFGPGTRLTVT.

There are many counts of this clonotype. The chain is built from TRBV30 and TRBJ2-5, with 7 bases matching TRBD2. The CDR3 has 14 amino acids. Per the germline V gene, CDR1 is GTSNPN and CDR2 is SVGIG (reference sequence). V lost 3 bases and J lost 4; bases outside the gene matches: 8. The CDR3 reads CAWRHGGYIETQYF. The CDR3 DNA reads TGTGCCTGGAGGCACGGGGGGTATATAGAGACCCAGTACTTC.

This clonotype has at least ten counts. This chain joins TRBV2 and TRBJ1-5; tentatively, D is TRBD1 (5 bases). V was clipped by 1 base and J by 4 bases, with 8 bases between them. The germline V gene encodes CDR1 SNHLY and CDR2 FYNNEI. CDR3 length: 14 residues. In nucleotides, the CDR3 is TGTGCCAGCAGTGAAGTTCAGGGAAATCAGCCCCAGCATTTT. This codes for CASSEVQGNQPQHF.

This clonotype was found many times. The chain employs TRBV11-2 and TRBJ2-1; unclear D gene. This CDR3 is built from 14 residues. V was clipped by 5 bases and J by 7 bases, with 15 bases between them. Looked up from germline, CDR1 is SGHAT and CDR2 is FQNNGV. The CDR3 reads CASSRRASGNEQFF. The CDR3, as DNA: TGTGCCAGCAGCCGTAGGGCCTCTGGGAATGAGCAGTTCTTC.

This clonotype was recorded many times. V usage is TRBV3-1 and J usage is TRBJ2-5; D possibly corresponds to TRBD1 (7 bases). There are 14 residues in the CDR3. In germline, CDR1 is LGHDT, CDR2 YNNKEL (reference sequence). The V and J ends lost 2 bases and 5 bases respectively, with 12 bases between them. The CDR3 region has the DNA TGTGCCAGCAGCCAACAGGGGGGTCGGGAGACCCAGTACTTC. Its protein is CASSQQGGRETQYF.

The rearrangement links TRBV5-1 to TRBJ1-1; D is unresolved. Germline loops: CDR1 SGHRS, CDR2 YFSETQ. V was pared by 5 bases and J by 6 bases, with 26 bases between. The CDR3 is 17 residues long. The DNA for the CDR3 is TGCGCCAGCAGTCACCAGACGGCCTCTACATTTGGGGCTGAAGCTTTCTTT. Translated, it gives CASSHQTASTFGAEAFF.

At least ten counts were recorded for this clonotype. The chain combines TRBV28 with TRBJ2-6; weak D call: TRBD1 (6 bases). The CDR3 covers 18 residues. Trimming stripped 5 bases from V and 2 bases from J, with 19 bases between. In germline, CDR1 is MDHEN, CDR2 SYDVKM. The CDR3 is CASSETGGYKTGANVLTF. As DNA, the CDR3 is TGTGCCAGCAGTGAGACAGGCGGCTACAAAACTGGGGCCAACGTCCTGACTTTC.

The rearrangement joins TRBV29-1 to TRBJ1-1; TRBD1 is a possible D gene (5 bases). V shed 4 bases and J shed 1 base, with 16 bases lying between them. Looked up from germline, CDR1 is SQVTM and CDR2 is ANQGSEA. This CDR3 spans 15 amino acids. Written as DNA, the CDR3 is TGCAGCGTTGTAGGACCGGGGCGAAGGAACACTGAAGCTTTCTTT. It yields the protein CSVVGPGRRNTEAFF.

The chain links TRBV6-5 to TRBJ2-1, with 9 bases lining up with TRBD1. The CDR3 has 15 amino acids. The J segment lost 8 bases and the V segment lost 2 bases, leaving 7 bases of the junction unmatched. Germline V CDR1 and CDR2: MNHEY, SVGAGI. CDR3 sequence (DNA): TGTGCCAGCAGTTACCAACGAACAGGGGGCCATGAGCAGTTCTTC. Its protein is CASSYQRTGGHEQFF.